This section outlines one T cell receptor beta chain sequence together with its context. Its antigen is not identified. The CD4+ fraction was divided into a CD45RA+ naive subset and a CD45RA-negative memory subset. Profiled with immunoSEQ multiplex PCR; TCRdb holds only in-frame clones, not every one. This sample has about 1.1 million clones; around 78% occur once, and the top ten carry under 0.65%. Trimming took 1 base from V and 4 from J, leaving 7 bases between them. The CDR3 contains 13 residues. Per the germline V gene, CDR1 is GTSNPN and CDR2 is SVGIG (reference sequence). This entry comes from a study of shared clonotypes between healthy human individuals. Study information: The plates for each donor numbered three CD4 naive, three CD4 memory, two CD8 naive and one CD8 memory.

Findings and limits, study-wide: It was anticipated that sequencing depth would influence how many clonotypes donors shared. On the whole, naive subsets had larger estimated richness than memory subsets had.

The receptor was derived from a man aged 18 to 29 in good health. Some clones in this sample may be carry-over from other donors' samples. The sequenced sample was memory CD4+ T cells from PBMCs. Subset described: CD45RA-negative fraction. The V and J genes are TRBV30 and TRBJ1-4; D gene ambiguous. CDR3 amino acids: CAWSGTYNEKLFF. Written as DNA, the CDR3 is TGTGCCTGGAGTGGGACTTATAATGAAAAACTGTTTTTT.